One sample yielded the 19 T cell receptor beta chains listed below, sequenced in a study of OX40 agonist ivuxolimab in advanced cancers. Assay used: immunoSEQ multiplex PCR; TCRdb lists only in-frame clones, some missing. The data show approximately 63,000 clones, around 87% seen once. Specimen: CD4+ or CD8+ T cells sorted from blood, collected in a trial of the OX40 agonist ivuxolimab. These TCRs come from an adult with an advanced solid tumor such as melanoma, head and neck, liver or kidney cancer.

The rearrangement joins TRBV5-8 to TRBJ2-5; 14 bases line up with TRBD2. The tail of the sequence fits TRBJ2-7 better, so the J call may be wrong. Germline CDR1 and CDR2: SGHTS and YDEGEE. The CDR3 sequence is 18 residues long. In DNA form, the CDR3 reads TGTGCCAGCAGCTTGGTAGGGACTAGCGGGGGTTCTACCTACGAGCAGTACTTC. Protein sequence: CASSLVGTSGGSTYEQYF.

This clone was detected once. This sequence joins TRBV9 and TRBJ1-5; D gene uncertain. This CDR3 has 14 residues. The germline gives CDR1 SGDLS, CDR2 YYNGEE. The V gene lost 6 bases and the J gene lost 3 bases, with 13 bases spanning the gap. This chain's CDR3 is CASTPGWSNQPQHF. As DNA, the CDR3 is TGTGCCAGCACCCCTGGTTGGTCCAATCAGCCCCAGCATTTT.

The rearrangement links TRBV19 to TRBJ1-5; 8 bases agree with TRBD1. The CDR3 is 13 residues long. V trimming: 4 bases; J trimming: 5 bases; junction bases outside the gene matches: 1. CDR1 and CDR2 from the germline V gene are LNHDA and SQIVND (reference sequence). The CDR3 DNA reads TGTGCCAGTAGTACAGGGGGCCATCAGCCCCAGCATTTT. Protein product: CASSTGGHQPQHF.

CDR3 nucleotide sequence: TGTGCCAGCAGCTTGGATGAGGGGACGAACACCGGGGAGCTGTTTTTT. It codes for CASSLDEGTNTGELFF. This chain uses TRBV7-9 with TRBJ2-2; possibly TRBD1 or TRBD2 for D (5 bases each). Per the germline V gene, CDR1 is SEHNR and CDR2 is FQNEAQ (reference sequence). This CDR3 has 16 amino acids. V lost 3 bases, J lost 0 bases, and 11 bases lay in between.

The CDR3 loop is CASSFPGQGYEQYF. The DNA of the CDR3 is TGTGCCAGCAGCTTCCCTGGACAGGGCTACGAGCAGTACTTC. This rearrangement joins TRBV5-4 to TRBJ2-7, with 8 bases that match TRBD1. The ends lost 2 bases at V and 3 bases at J; junction bases unmatched: 4. CDR3 length: 14 residues. From germline, CDR1 is SGHNT and CDR2 YYREEE (reference sequence). The whole variable domain, remainder taken from reference TRBV5-4 and TRBJ2-7, is ETGVTQSPTHLIKTRGQQVTLRCSSQSGHNTVSWYQQALGQGPQFIFQYYREEENGRGNFPPRFSGLQFPNYSSELNVNALELDDSALYLCASSFPGQGYEQYFGPGTRLTVT.

This clone was seen more than once but under ten times. The chain employs TRBV5-6 and TRBJ2-5, with 7 bases lining up with TRBD2. This CDR3 has 15 residues. CDR1 and CDR2 from the germline V gene are SGHDT and YYEEEE. Trimming removed 2 bases from V and 1 base from J; junction bases left unmatched: 5. The CDR3 spells CASSLGRAFQETQYF. The CDR3 DNA is TGTGCCAGCAGCTTAGGGAGGGCATTCCAAGAGACCCAGTACTTC.

The chain joins TRBV4-3 to TRBJ1-1; D not certain. V lost 1 base and J 1 base, leaving 10 bases between the germline ends. The CDR3 has 15 residues. Germline V gene data show CDR1 as LGHNA and CDR2 as YSLEER. In DNA form, the CDR3 reads TGCGCCAGCAGCCAAGGGGTAGCTACGAACACTGAAGCTTTCTTT. It specifies CASSQGVATNTEAFF.

The chain has TRBV28 and TRBJ1-1; D is ambiguous. The CDR3 is made up of 16 amino acids. V shed 4 bases and J shed 2 bases, with 17 bases lying between them. Per germline, CDR1 MDHEN and CDR2 SYDVKM. CDR3 protein: CASSSHIGSVNTEAFF. The CDR3 bases are TGTGCCAGCAGTTCCCACATAGGCTCCGTAAACACTGAAGCTTTCTTT.

CDR3 in DNA: TGCGCCAGCAGCCAAGAAAGCTTAGTCCCTAGTCCCTACAATGAGCAGTTCTTC. Amino acid sequence: CASSQESLVPSPYNEQFF. The rearrangement links TRBV4-3 to TRBJ2-1; no clear D gene. V lost 0 bases and J lost 2, with 17 bases in between. CDR1 and CDR2 from the germline V gene are LGHNA and YSLEER. CDR3 length equals 18 residues.

The rearrangement uses TRBV19 and TRBJ1-4; D unresolved. Trimming removed 6 bases at V and 6 bases at J, with 14 bases between. CDR3 length equals 14 residues. Germline V gene sequence: CDR1 LNHDA, CDR2 SQIVND (reference sequence). The CDR3 sequence: CASSLSVPDEKLFF. The CDR3 nucleotides are TGTGCCAGTAGCCTCAGCGTGCCGGATGAAAAACTGTTTTTT.

The chain joins TRBV6-1 to TRBJ2-7, with no clear D. This CDR3 spans 11 amino acids. The V gene lost 5 bases and the J gene lost 1 base, with 3 bases spanning the gap. Germline V gene data show CDR1 as MNHNS and CDR2 as SASEGT. In DNA, the CDR3 is TGTGCCAGCAGTCGATCCTACGAGCAGTACTTC. As protein: CASSRSYEQYF.

The CDR3 region is CASSLSAGRTNEKLFF. In nucleotides, the CDR3 is TGTGCCAGCAGCTTAAGCGCGGGCAGAACTAATGAAAAACTGTTTTTT. The genes are TRBV7-9 and TRBJ1-4; no clear D. This CDR3 region has 16 residues. Germline V gene lookup returns CDR1 SEHNR and CDR2 FQNEAQ (reference sequence). Trimming removed 2 bases from V and 1 base from J, with 11 bases in between.

The gene calls are TRBV27 and TRBJ2-7; D remains ambiguous. The CDR3 is made up of 13 amino acids. CDR1 is MNHEY, CDR2 SMNVEV, per germline (reference sequence). V lost 2 bases, J lost 0 bases, and 5 bases lay in between. In nucleotides, the CDR3 is TGTGCCAGCAGTTTAAGTTACTCCTACGAGCAGTACTTC. It specifies CASSLSYSYEQYF.

The gene calls are TRBV5-3 and TRBJ2-6; D not certain. TRBV5-3 is an ORF, and what it does is uncertain. CDR3 length equals 18 residues. Deletions cut 1 base from V and 0 bases from J, with 14 bases between. The CDR3 spells CARSLKALYHSGANVLTF. CDR3 sequence (DNA): TGTGCCAGAAGCTTGAAAGCCCTATACCACTCTGGGGCCAACGTCCTGACTTTC.

This sequence joins TRBV6-5 and TRBJ2-7; D is possibly TRBD2 (6 bases). The CDR3 is made up of 14 amino acids. Trimming removed 2 bases from V and 3 bases from J, with 11 bases in between. CDR1 MNHEY and CDR2 SVGAGI come from the germline V gene. CDR3 DNA: TGTGCCAGCAGTTACCTGGGGAGGAACTACGAGCAGTACTTC. As protein: CASSYLGRNYEQYF.

This chain joins TRBV6-6 and TRBJ2-2; D is ambiguous. Germline V gene lookup returns CDR1 MNHNY and CDR2 SVGAGI (reference sequence). The V end lost 2 bases, the J end lost 5 bases, and 15 bases lay between the germline ends. This CDR3 comprises 16 residues. Written as DNA, the CDR3 is TGTGCCAGCAGTTACCCCAGTCGCTTCCGTACCGGGGAGCTGTTTTTT. This translates into CASSYPSRFRTGELFF.

The V gene is TRBV27, the J gene TRBJ1-5; unclear D gene. Germline CDR1 MNHEY, CDR2 SMNVEV (reference sequence). V was trimmed by 8 bases and J by 0 bases, leaving 8 bases between them. This CDR3 is built from 13 residues. The CDR3 DNA sequence: TGTGCCAGCGCCTTCGATAGCAATCAGCCCCAGCATTTT. Amino acid sequence: CASAFDSNQPQHF.

This clone was counted a single time. The chain joins TRBV7-9 to TRBJ2-1, with D possibly TRBD2 on 5 matching bases. Trimming stripped 8 bases from V and 5 bases from J, with 10 bases between. Germline V gene sequence: CDR1 SEHNR, CDR2 FQNEAQ (reference sequence). This CDR3 contains 12 residues. DNA for the CDR3: TGTGCCAGCTGGAGGCAGAACAATGAGCAGTTCTTC. Its protein product is CASWRQNNEQFF.

This chain uses TRBV27 with TRBJ2-1; the D gene could be TRBD1 or TRBD2 (5 bases each). CDR1 and CDR2 (germline): MNHEY, SMNVEV (reference sequence). The length of the CDR3 is 14 residues. The V end lost 2 bases, the J end lost 9 bases, and 14 bases lay between the germline ends. The CDR3 is CASSLIEGIGEQFF. The CDR3 DNA reads as TGTGCCAGCAGTTTAATTGAGGGGATCGGTGAGCAGTTCTTC.